Listed below are T cell receptor beta chains from one sample, sequenced in a study of T cells in Graves' hyperthyroidism and ophthalmopathy. TCRdb re-called the multiplex PCR reads with MiXCR, one entry per CDR3 protein. Of about 580,000 distinct CDR3 sequences listed, approximately 15% were seen once; the top ten hold approximately 5.7%. Sequencing input: blood. All receptors derive from a woman aged 25 to 39 with Graves' hyperthyroidism that later progressed to Graves' ophthalmopathy. Each CDR3 is given with its conserved first and last residue. The order of the fields is V gene, J gene, D gene, clone size, CDR3 DNA, CDR3 protein. A D gene is named only where the DNA matches it firmly. The size field is filled for only some rows; it gives once, few, many or a size class.

TRBV30	TRBJ2-3	-	many	TGTGCCTGGAGTGTATCCTCCACGCAGTATTTT	CAWSVSSTQYF
TRBV19	TRBJ2-7	TRBD2	-	TGTGCCAGTAGTATCGGGACTAGCGGGAGGGCTCGCCACGAGCAGTACTTC	CASSIGTSGRARHEQYF
TRBV3-1	TRBJ2-3	-	many	TGTGCCAGCAGCCCTCAACAGGGTACAGATACGCAGTATTTT	CASSPQQGTDTQYF
TRBV9	TRBJ2-2	-	many	TGTGCCAGCAGCCAACACCATGGATGGACCGGGGAGCTGTTTTTT	CASSQHHGWTGELFF
TRBV5-6	TRBJ1-2	-	many	TGTGCCAGCAGCTTGGCCGGACAAGGCTACACCTTC	CASSLAGQGYTF
TRBV19	TRBJ2-2	-	few	TGTGCCAGCAACCCGTCGGGCACCGGGGAGCTGTTTTTT	CASNPSGTGELFF
TRBV28	TRBJ1-2	-	many	TGTGCCACCAAACGGACAGCTCCTAACTATGGCTACACCTTC	CATKRTAPNYGYTF
TRBV27	TRBJ1-4	-	-	TGTGCCAGCAGTTTATTTGGTGAAAAACTGTTTTTT	CASSLFGEKLFF
TRBV4-1	TRBJ2-4	TRBD2	-	TGCGCCAGCAGCCAAAGGACTAGAATAAACATTCAGTACTTC	CASSQRTRINIQYF
TRBV10-3	TRBJ1-1	-	many	TGTGCCATCAGTGCCTCAGGGGAAGCTTTCTTT	CAISASGEAFF
TRBV25-1	TRBJ1-1	-	-	TGTGCCAGCAGTGGCGGGTGGGGCGTGAACACTGAAGCTTTCTTT	CASSGGWGVNTEAFF
TRBV7-9	TRBJ2-7	TRBD1	many	TGTGCCAGCAGCTCACCGGGACAGGGATCCTACGAGCAGTACTTC	CASSSPGQGSYEQYF
TRBV12-3/TRBV12-4	TRBJ2-3	TRBD2	many	TGTGCCAGCAAACCTAGCGGGAGGGATGTGACAGATACGCAGTATTTT	CASKPSGRDVTDTQYF
TRBV12-3/TRBV12-4	TRBJ1-1	TRBD1	many	TGTGCCAGCAGTTCAATTAGATTGGGGGTGAGGGGGCCGAACACTGAAGCTTTCTTT	CASSSIRLGVRGPNTEAFF
TRBV9	TRBJ2-4	-	many	TGTGCCAGCAGCCTCGAGACGGAAAACATTCAGTACTTC	CASSLETENIQYF
TRBV28	TRBJ2-4	TRBD2	many	TGTGCCAGCAGCCTCGGGGAGGGAGGCATTCAGTACTTC	CASSLGEGGIQYF
TRBV7-2	TRBJ1-2	-	-	TGTGCCAGCAGCCGGGACGTGAATGGCTACACCTTC	CASSRDVNGYTF
TRBV7-6	TRBJ2-1	-	many	TGTGCCAGCAGCTTAATCAAAGGGGCCTACAATGAGCAGTTCTTC	CASSLIKGAYNEQFF
TRBV7-9	TRBJ2-1	TRBD2	few	TGTGCCAGCAGCTTTAGCGGGAGGGCCGCTGAGCAGTTCTTC	CASSFSGRAAEQFF
TRBV6-2/TRBV6-3	TRBJ2-1	-	many	TGTGCCAGCAGTCCGCTAGAAACTGAGCAGTTCTTC	CASSPLETEQFF
TRBV6-1	TRBJ2-1	-	few	TGTGCCAGCAGTATCCGGGGGGCCACCCCGAGCTCCTACAATGAGCAGTTCTTC	CASSIRGATPSSYNEQFF
TRBV7-2	TRBJ1-1	-	-	TGTGCCAGCAGTCAAACGATCGGGACAGAAGCTTTCTTT	CASSQTIGTEAFF
TRBV7-2	TRBJ2-7	-	many	TGTGCCAGCAGACCGGCCGGGACCAACTCCTACGAGCAGTACTTC	CASRPAGTNSYEQYF
TRBV7-8	TRBJ1-5	TRBD1	many	TGTGCCAGCAGCTTAGTAGACAGGGACCTCAATCAGCCCCAGCATTTT	CASSLVDRDLNQPQHF
TRBV18	TRBJ1-5	-	few	TGTGCCAGCTCACCACCCCCCGCAGGGGGCAATCAGCCCCAGCATTTT	CASSPPPAGGNQPQHF
TRBV6-2/TRBV6-3	TRBJ2-7	-	few	TGTGCCAGCAGTACAACAGGGTCCCTATCCTACGAGCAGCACTTC	CASSTTGSLSYEQHF
TRBV20-1	TRBJ2-7	-	-	TGCAGTGCGCTTGTCAGGGGCCAATCCTACGAGCAGTACTTC	CSALVRGQSYEQYF
TRBV5-1	TRBJ2-6	-	-	TGCGCCAGCAGAACTGACACAGACTCTGGGGCCAACGTCCTGACTTTC	CASRTDTDSGANVLTF
TRBV7-3	TRBJ2-3	TRBD2	few	TGTGCCAGCAGCCCCCTCGGGGGTAGCGGGAGGGCTACAGATACGCAGTATTTT	CASSPLGGSGRATDTQYF
TRBV27	TRBJ2-1	TRBD2	-	TGTGCCAGCAGTCCCATTCGGACTAGCGGCTCCCACAATGAGCAGTTCTTC	CASSPIRTSGSHNEQFF
TRBV15	TRBJ2-3	-	many	TGTGCCACCAGCAGAGATCGCCAGACTATCACAGATACGCAGTATTTT	CATSRDRQTITDTQYF
TRBV2	TRBJ2-1	TRBD2	many	TGTGCCAGCAGTCCCTGGACTAGCCATGAGCAGTTCTTC	CASSPWTSHEQFF
TRBV20-1	TRBJ1-1	-	many	TGCAGTGCCCGCTCGGGGGCGGTGAACACTGAAGCTTTCTTT	CSARSGAVNTEAFF
TRBV30	TRBJ1-1	-	many	TGTGCCTGGAAATGGGACAAATCCCGGGCTTTCTTT	CAWKWDKSRAFF
TRBV5-6	TRBJ2-3	-	-	TGTGCCAGCATCTCAATAGAAGATACGCAGTATTTT	CASISIEDTQYF